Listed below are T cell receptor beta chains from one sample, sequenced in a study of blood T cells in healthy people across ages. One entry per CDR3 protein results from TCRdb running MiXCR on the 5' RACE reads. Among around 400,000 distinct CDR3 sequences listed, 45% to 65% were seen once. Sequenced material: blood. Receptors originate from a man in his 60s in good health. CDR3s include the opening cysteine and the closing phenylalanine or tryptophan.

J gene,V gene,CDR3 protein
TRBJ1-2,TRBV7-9,CASSVGLSNYGYTF
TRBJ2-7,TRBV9,CASSGLAQGGGEQYF
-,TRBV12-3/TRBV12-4,CASSRRTDEQYF
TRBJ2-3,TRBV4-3,CASSQREHEDTQYF
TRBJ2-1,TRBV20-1,CSAPGTSGRGSYNEQFF
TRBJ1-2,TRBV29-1,CSAEGQGAPNYGYTF
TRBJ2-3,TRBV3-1,CASSQNRASGTTDTQYF
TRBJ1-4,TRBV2,CASRTGSNEKLFF
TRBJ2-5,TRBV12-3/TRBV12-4,CASIPRGRETQYF
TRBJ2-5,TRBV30,CAWSKRERETQYF
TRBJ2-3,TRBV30,CGDNRRESTDTQYF
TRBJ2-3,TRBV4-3,CASSQDVGFTDTQYF
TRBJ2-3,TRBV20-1,CSVIWGRTDTQYF
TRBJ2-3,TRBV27,CASSSTYTDTQYF
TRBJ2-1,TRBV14,CASSQVRGSYNEQFF
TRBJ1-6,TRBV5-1,CASSLQGQGANSPLHF
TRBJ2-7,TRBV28,CASTLRGLAPYEQYF
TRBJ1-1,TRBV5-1,CASSWNTKEEAFF
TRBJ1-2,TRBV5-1,CASSTELRDRDYGYTF
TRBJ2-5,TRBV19,CASSPRGSTFQETQYF
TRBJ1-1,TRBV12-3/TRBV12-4,CASTRVRNTEAFF
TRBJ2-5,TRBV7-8,CASSLGNWVQETQYF
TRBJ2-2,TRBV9,CASSFSGLNTGELFF
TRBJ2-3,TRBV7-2,CASSLALGRTSTDTQYF
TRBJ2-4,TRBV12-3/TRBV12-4,CASSPRTALAKNIQYF
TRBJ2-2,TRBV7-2,CASSQERLARTRAGELFF
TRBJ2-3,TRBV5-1,CASSLQGPPSTDTQYF
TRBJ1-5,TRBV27,CASSLWGWDNQPQHF
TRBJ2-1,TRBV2,CASRGQLAGSYNEQFF
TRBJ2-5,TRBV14,CASSRTRAPQETQYF
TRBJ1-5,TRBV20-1,CSARAETGKDLIPQHF
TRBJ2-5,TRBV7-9,CASTTTARGTQYF
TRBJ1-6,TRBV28,CASTGRVQSPLHF
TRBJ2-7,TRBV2,CASSVTLDPYEQYF
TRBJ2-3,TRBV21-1,CASSKKDRGTDTQYF
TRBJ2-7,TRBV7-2,CASSLGGLGQSIRGSYEQYF
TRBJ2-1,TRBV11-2,CASIPAGGHYNEQFF
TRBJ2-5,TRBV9,CASSVNSGIGETQYF
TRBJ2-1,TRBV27,CAGSVAGDRPSNEQFF
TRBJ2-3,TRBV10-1,CASSPLPGKHTQYF
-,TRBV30,CAGGLRRQSYEQYF
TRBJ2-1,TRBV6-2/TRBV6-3,CASKRVFSGSSYNEQFF
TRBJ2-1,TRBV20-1,CSALERGGREQFF
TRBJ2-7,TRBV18,CASSPPSGSGSYEQYF
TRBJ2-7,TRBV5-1,CASSRGGQGLIGQYF
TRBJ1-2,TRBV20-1,CSARDHGQGAFGYGYTF
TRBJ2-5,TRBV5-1,CASSLGGSPGETQYF
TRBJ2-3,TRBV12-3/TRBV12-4,CASSRQGVSDTQYF
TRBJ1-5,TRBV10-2,CASRENSNQPQHF
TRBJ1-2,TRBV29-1,CSVEGDRGRSYGYTF
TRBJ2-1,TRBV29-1,CSVREGYNEQFF
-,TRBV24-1,CATSRRTSETQYF
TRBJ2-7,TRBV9,CASSGGLAVYNEQYF
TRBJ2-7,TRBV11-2,CASSFVLGYEQYF
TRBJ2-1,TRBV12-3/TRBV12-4,CASSSTGGGYYNEQFF
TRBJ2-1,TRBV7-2,CASSLDSSGGHNEQFF
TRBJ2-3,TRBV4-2,CASSQDYSVAGGDTQYF
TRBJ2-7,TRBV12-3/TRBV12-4,CASSLDRVSEQYF
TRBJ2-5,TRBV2,CASSHPWDFQETQYF